This T cell receptor (beta chain) was profiled in a study of T-cell reconstitution after alpha-beta-depleted transplantation in children. Study-wide points: High day-60 TCRbeta diversity in some patients came from surviving recipient T cells and thymic progenitors. Reported findings indicate that, about two months after transplant, alpha-beta T cells came from several hundred expanded clones, which were derived from non-depleted graft cells.

The length of the CDR3 is 15 residues. The germline CDR1 and CDR2 sequences are SGHTA and FQGNSA. Trimming cost V 1 base and J 5 bases, with 11 bases left between them. This clonotype came up many times. Its antigen is unidentified. Unique molecular identifiers tagged the TCRbeta library. TCRdb reprocessed the PCR reads with MiXCR, giving one entry per CDR3 protein. The table lists roughly 280,000 distinct CDR3 sequences, 9.5% to 13% of them singletons. The clonotype comes from a male patient between 2 and 10 years old who had a stem cell transplant for chronic granulomatous disease, so the T cells may come from the graft donor. This chain links TRBV7-2 with TRBJ1-4; D is undetermined. Sequenced material: peripheral blood, taken 180 days after TCRalphabeta/CD19-depleted stem cell transplant. The CDR3 reads CASSLGKVTNEKLFF. The CDR3 nucleotides read TGTGCCAGCAGCTTAGGCAAGGTTACCAATGAAAAACTGTTTTTT. Based on the CDR3 plus reference TRBV7-2 and TRBJ1-4, the full variable domain is GAGVSQSPSNKVTEKGKDVELRCDPISGHTALYWYRQSLGQGLEFLIYFQGNSAPDKSGLPSDRFSAERTGGSVSTLTIQRTQQEDSAVYLCASSLGKVTNEKLFFGSGTQLSVL.